This entry lists 18 T cell receptor beta chains sequenced from one sample in a study of T cell responses to AZD1222 COVID-19 vaccine. Sequenced by immunoSEQ multiplex PCR; TCRdb stores in-frame clones only, minus some. This sample yields 85,000 to 130,000 clones, of which roughly 87% are seen a single time; less than 9.5% belongs to the top ten. The sequencing used peripheral blood, collected 28 days after the second AZD1222 dose. Receptors originate from an adult who received the AZD1222 COVID-19 vaccine.

V is TRBV30 and J is TRBJ2-7; D is ambiguous. This CDR3 is built from 13 residues. Germline CDR1 reads GTSNPN; CDR2 reads SVGIG (reference sequence). The V end was cut by 5 bases, the J end by 7 bases, with 18 bases between. CDR3: CAWSLGGLGEQYF. The CDR3 region has the DNA TGTGCCTGGTCTTTAGGCGGCCTCGGGGAGCAGTACTTC.

In DNA form, the CDR3 reads TGTGCCTGGAGTGTGGACATCTCGAACACTGAAGCTTTCTTT. Protein product: CAWSVDISNTEAFF. V and J are TRBV30 and TRBJ1-1, with D perhaps matching TRBD1 (5 bases). Germline V gives CDR1 GTSNPN, CDR2 SVGIG (reference sequence). This CDR3 has 14 amino acids. Trimming shortened V by 0 bases and J by 1 base, and 9 bases separated the two germline ends.

The J gene is TRBJ1-2, the V gene TRBV12-2; the table's TRBD1 call for D was not verified on the DNA. TRBV12-2 is an annotated pseudogene. The CDR3 extends over 15 amino acids. CDR3 protein: CASRPLTGNGYGYTF. CDR3 nucleotide sequence: TGTGCAAGTCGCCCACTAACAGGGAATGGTTATGGCTACACCTTC.

The chain combines TRBV19 with TRBJ1-5; no definite D call. V was cut by 5 bases and J by 7 bases, with 18 bases left in between. Germline V lookup: CDR1 LNHDA, CDR2 SQIVND (reference sequence). The CDR3 covers 15 residues. The CDR3 bases are TGTGCCAGTAGTGCACTTCTGAGGGTCAGGCAGCCCCAGCATTTT. It translates to CASSALLRVRQPQHF.

The V call is TRBV11-2, the J call TRBJ2-3; either TRBD1 or TRBD2 may fit D (5 bases each). V was clipped by 3 bases and J by 2 bases, with 12 bases between them. The CDR3 totals 15 residues. The germline gives CDR1 SGHAT, CDR2 FQNNGV. CDR3 residues: CASSLFPGLTDTQYF. The CDR3 region has the DNA TGTGCCAGCAGCTTGTTTCCGGGGCTCACAGATACGCAGTATTTT.

The chain combines TRBV5-5 with TRBJ2-1, with D perhaps TRBD2 (7 bases). Trimming left V 0 bases short and J 10 bases short, with 17 bases between. From germline, CDR1 is SGHKS and CDR2 YYEKEE (reference sequence). The CDR3 loop spans 15 amino acids. The DNA for the CDR3 is TGTGCCAGCAGCTTGGAGGCGGGGGCCCGGAGGGAGCAGTTCTTC. Translation: CASSLEAGARREQFF.

The CDR3 spells CASSLQPAGGFYEQYF. In DNA, the CDR3 is TGCGCCAGCAGCTTGCAGCCAGCGGGGGGATTCTACGAGCAGTACTTC. The rearrangement joins TRBV5-1 to TRBJ2-7; 9 nucleotides line up with TRBD2. This CDR3 has 16 residues. Germline CDR1 is SGHRS and CDR2 is YFSETQ. V lost 1 base to trimming and J lost 3 bases; unmatched junction nucleotides: 8.

V is TRBV5-1 and J is TRBJ1-1; possibly TRBD1 for D (6 bases). V gave up 4 bases and J gave up 0 bases, with 13 bases separating them. The germline V gene has CDR1 SGHRS and CDR2 YFSETQ. CDR3 length equals 15 residues. CDR3 coding DNA: TGCGCCAGCAGCCTGCGGGACACCATGAACACTGAAGCTTTCTTT. It encodes CASSLRDTMNTEAFF. The whole variable domain, filled in from reference TRBV5-1 and TRBJ1-1, reads KAGVTQTPRYLIKTRGQQVTLSCSPISGHRSVSWYQQTPGQGLQFLFEYFSETQRNKGNFPGRFSGRQFSNSRSEMNVSTLELGDSALYLCASSLRDTMNTEAFFGQGTRLTVV.

V is TRBV6-2 or TRBV6-3 and J is TRBJ1-1; D may be TRBD1 (5 bases). CDR1 MNHEY and CDR2 SVGEGT come from the germline V gene. The CDR3 runs to 13 residues. V was cut by 2 bases and J by 5 bases, with 9 bases left in between. The CDR3 sequence: CASSYGRATEAFF. CDR3 nucleotide sequence: TGTGCCAGCAGTTACGGCAGGGCGACTGAAGCTTTCTTT.

The genes are TRBV5-1 and TRBJ1-1; D remains unclear. This CDR3 has 17 residues. V was pared by 4 bases and J by 1 base, with 20 bases between. The germline CDR1 and CDR2 sequences are SGHRS and YFSETQ. As DNA, the CDR3 is TGCGCCAGCAGCCGCGGGTGGGGAGAGGGTTGGAACACTGAAGCTTTCTTT. It yields the protein CASSRGWGEGWNTEAFF.

This clone was seen a few times. The chain is built from TRBV4-1 and TRBJ1-4; D remains unclear. The CDR3 has 14 amino acids. Germline CDR1 reads MGHRA; CDR2 reads YSYEKL. V was shortened by 2 bases and J by 7 bases, with 11 bases between the two germline ends. The chain's CDR3 is CASSQSRGFEKLFF. CDR3 in DNA: TGCGCCAGCAGCCAATCGAGAGGATTTGAAAAACTGTTTTTT.

The chain links TRBV27 to TRBJ2-1; 9 positions match TRBD1. The CDR3 sequence is 12 residues long. With V trimmed by 7 bases and J by 8 bases, 3 bases remained unmatched. Germline CDR1 and CDR2: MNHEY and SMNVEV (reference sequence). The CDR3 nucleotides read TGTGCCAGCACGGGACAGGGCGATGAGCAGTTCTTC. Encoded protein: CASTGQGDEQFF.

This rearrangement joins TRBV24-1 to TRBJ2-4, with D tentatively TRBD1 (6 bases). With 4 bases removed from V and 9 bases from J, the gap between germline ends came to 12 bases. Germline V gene sequence: CDR1 KGHDR, CDR2 SFDVKD. This CDR3 comprises 13 residues. The CDR3 here is CATSDLTRGIQYF. The CDR3 nucleotides read TGTGCCACCAGTGACCTGACCAGGGGCATTCAGTACTTC.

The chain couples TRBV9 to TRBJ1-2; D unclear. This CDR3 spans 16 amino acids. Per germline, CDR1 SGDLS and CDR2 YYNGEE. Trimming cost V 0 bases and J 8 bases, with 20 bases left between them. In DNA form, the CDR3 reads TGTGCCAGCAGCGTAGCTCGGATTGGTTCAGTAGGGGGCTACACCTTC. Protein product: CASSVARIGSVGGYTF.

This clone has just one count. V gene TRBV20-1 combines with J gene TRBJ1-2; D unresolved. The length of the CDR3 is 11 residues. Trimming removed 7 bases from V and 5 bases from J, with 11 bases in between. The germline V gene encodes CDR1 DFQATT and CDR2 SNEGSKA (reference sequence). CDR3 residues: CSVPTVYGYTF. CDR3 coding DNA: TGCAGTGTCCCCACTGTTTATGGCTACACCTTC.

This chain uses TRBV28 with TRBJ1-6, with 12 bases identical to TRBD1. Germline V gene data show CDR1 as MDHEN and CDR2 as SYDVKM. The CDR3 length is 17 residues. V gave up 5 bases and J gave up 7 bases; unmatched junction bases: 9. For the CDR3, the DNA is TGTGCCAGCAGTCCATCGGGACAGGGGGCGCGAAATTCACCCCTCCACTTT. Its protein product is CASSPSGQGARNSPLHF.

Regarding this clone: The junction and the germline gene differ at one end; a read error may be behind it. This chain uses TRBV7-7 with TRBJ2-2; 11 positions match TRBD2. The CDR3 spans 16 residues. Germline lookup yields CDR1 SSHAT and CDR2 FNYEAQ (reference sequence). The CDR3 protein is CASSITSGGTTGELFF. The CDR3 DNA is TGTGCTAGCAGCATCACTAGCGGGGGAACTACCGGGGAGCTGTTTTTT.

This clone was picked up a small number of times. This chain uses TRBV5-1 with TRBJ1-2, with D possibly being TRBD1 (6 bases). Looked up from germline, CDR1 is SGHRS and CDR2 is YFSETQ. V lost 4 bases and J lost 4, with 17 bases in between. The CDR3 extends over 15 amino acids. CDR3 bases: TGCGCCAGCAGCCCCGAGGGGGGCCTCCGCTATGGCTACACCTTC. Translating gives CASSPEGGLRYGYTF.